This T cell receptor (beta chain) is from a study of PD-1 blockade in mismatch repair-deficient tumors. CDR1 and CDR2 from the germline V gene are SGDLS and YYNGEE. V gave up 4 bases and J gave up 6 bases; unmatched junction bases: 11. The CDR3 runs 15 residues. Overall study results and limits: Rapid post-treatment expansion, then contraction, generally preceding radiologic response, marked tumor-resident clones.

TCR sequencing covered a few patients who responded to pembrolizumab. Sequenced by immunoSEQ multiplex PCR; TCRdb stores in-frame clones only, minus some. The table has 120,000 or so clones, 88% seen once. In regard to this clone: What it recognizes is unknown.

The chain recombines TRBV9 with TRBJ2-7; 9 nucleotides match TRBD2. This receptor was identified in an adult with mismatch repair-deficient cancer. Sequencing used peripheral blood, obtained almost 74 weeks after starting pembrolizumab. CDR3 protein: CASSPAGGGEVEQYF. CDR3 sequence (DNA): TGTGCCAGCAGCCCCGCGGGAGGGGGCGAGGTCGAGCAGTACTTC.